Shown below are 10 T cell receptor beta chains from a single sample sequenced in a study of blood T cell repertoires in COVID-19. The data were produced by immunoSEQ multiplex PCR, yet TCRdb's version contains in-frame clones alone and is incomplete. Of hundreds of thousands of clones in the sample, 70% to 90% were seen once. The sequenced sample consisted of peripheral blood. Receptor source: a woman aged 25 to 39 with COVID-19, enrolled during active disease.

This clone was picked up a small number of times. The junction and the germline gene differ at one end; a read error may be behind it. The chain joins TRBV7-7 to TRBJ2-3; 10 bases agree with TRBD2. Germline V gives CDR1 SSHAT, CDR2 FNYEAQ (reference sequence). The CDR3 length is 15 residues. As DNA, the CDR3 is TGTGCTAGCAGCCTCGGACTAGCGGACACAGATACGCAGTATTTT. Amino acid sequence: CASSLGLADTDTQYF.

CDR3 DNA sequence: TGTGCCAGCAGCTTACCGGGACAGCACACTGAAGCTTTCTTT. Protein product: CASSLPGQHTEAFF. J is TRBJ1-1 and V is TRBV7-8; 7 bases are shared with TRBD1. The CDR3 has 14 amino acids. Trimming at V came to 2 bases and at J to 3 bases, leaving 3 bases not matched to a gene. Germline V gene data show CDR1 as SGHVS and CDR2 as FQNEAQ.

The chain recombines TRBV15 with TRBJ2-6, with unresolved D. V shed 6 bases and J shed 0 bases, with 9 bases lying between them. The CDR3 loop spans 15 amino acids. The germline gives CDR1 LNHNV, CDR2 YYDKDF (reference sequence). The CDR3 DNA follows: TGTGCCACCAGTCCGCGCTACTCTGGGGCCAACGTCCTGACTTTC. Protein sequence: CATSPRYSGANVLTF.

This sequence joins TRBV7-2 and TRBJ1-5; D might be TRBD1 (6 bases). Trimming took off 1 base at V and 2 bases at J, with 12 bases between the two ends. The germline V gene has CDR1 SGHTA and CDR2 FQGNSA. The CDR3 extends over 16 amino acids. CDR3 in amino acids: CASSLGSGVGNQPQHF. Written as DNA, the CDR3 is TGTGCCAGCAGCTTAGGATCAGGGGTGGGCAATCAGCCCCAGCATTTT. Complete variable domain (other parts from reference TRBV7-2 and TRBJ1-5): GAGVSQSPSNKVTEKGKDVELRCDPISGHTALYWYRQSLGQGLEFLIYFQGNSAPDKSGLPSDRFSAERTGGSVSTLTIQRTQQEDSAVYLCASSLGSGVGNQPQHFGDGTRLSIL.

The CDR3 is CASSSSQFQPQHF. Written as DNA, the CDR3 is TGTGCCAGTAGTTCGTCCCAGTTTCAGCCCCAGCATTTT. The V call is TRBV19, the J call TRBJ1-5; D is unresolved. The length of the CDR3 is 13 residues. V lost 5 bases, J lost 6 bases, and 11 bases lay in between. Looked up from germline, CDR1 is LNHDA and CDR2 is SQIVND (reference sequence).

V is TRBV11-2 and J is TRBJ2-7, with 8 bases lining up with TRBD1. Germline V lookup: CDR1 SGHAT, CDR2 FQNNGV. The V gene end was trimmed by 4 bases and the J gene end by 1 base; junction bases not matched to a gene: 6. The CDR3 is made up of 15 amino acids. The CDR3 spells CASSSPWTGSYEQYF. The CDR3 region has the DNA TGTGCCAGCAGCTCCCCCTGGACAGGGTCCTACGAGCAGTACTTC.

The V call is TRBV12-3 or TRBV12-4, the J call TRBJ2-7; D is unresolved. This CDR3 has 13 residues. Deletions cut 4 bases from V and 1 base from J, with 8 bases between. The CDR3 protein is CASSYGRSYEQYV. As DNA, the CDR3 is TGTGCCAGCAGTTATGGCAGGTCCTACGAGCAGTACGTC.

The J gene is TRBJ2-1, the V gene TRBV19, with a possible D match to TRBD2 (7 bases). Germline-derived CDR1 and CDR2 are LNHDA and SQIVND (reference sequence). The CDR3 length is 16 residues. Deletions cut 6 bases from V and 5 bases from J, with 20 bases between. The CDR3 DNA sequence: TGTGCCAGTAGCCCCGTCGGGGGGCGACTTAACAATGAGCAGTTCTTC. Its translation: CASSPVGGRLNNEQFF.

The rearrangement links TRBV28 to TRBJ2-3, with TRBD2 identical over 7 bases. Trimming removed 6 bases from V and 1 base from J; junction bases left unmatched: 4. The CDR3 spans 14 residues. The germline V gene encodes CDR1 MDHEN and CDR2 SYDVKM. CDR3 DNA sequence: TGTGCCAGCAGGGCCACTAGCGGCACAGATACGCAGTATTTT. Its translation: CASRATSGTDTQYF.

V gene TRBV5-4 combines with J gene TRBJ1-1; no clear D gene. Trimming removed 1 base from V and 4 bases from J, with 11 bases in between. The germline V gene encodes CDR1 SGHNT and CDR2 YYREEE (reference sequence). The CDR3 has 14 amino acids. CDR3 amino acids: CASSLSGVGTEAFF. The CDR3 bases are TGTGCCAGCAGCTTGTCCGGGGTGGGCACTGAAGCTTTCTTT.